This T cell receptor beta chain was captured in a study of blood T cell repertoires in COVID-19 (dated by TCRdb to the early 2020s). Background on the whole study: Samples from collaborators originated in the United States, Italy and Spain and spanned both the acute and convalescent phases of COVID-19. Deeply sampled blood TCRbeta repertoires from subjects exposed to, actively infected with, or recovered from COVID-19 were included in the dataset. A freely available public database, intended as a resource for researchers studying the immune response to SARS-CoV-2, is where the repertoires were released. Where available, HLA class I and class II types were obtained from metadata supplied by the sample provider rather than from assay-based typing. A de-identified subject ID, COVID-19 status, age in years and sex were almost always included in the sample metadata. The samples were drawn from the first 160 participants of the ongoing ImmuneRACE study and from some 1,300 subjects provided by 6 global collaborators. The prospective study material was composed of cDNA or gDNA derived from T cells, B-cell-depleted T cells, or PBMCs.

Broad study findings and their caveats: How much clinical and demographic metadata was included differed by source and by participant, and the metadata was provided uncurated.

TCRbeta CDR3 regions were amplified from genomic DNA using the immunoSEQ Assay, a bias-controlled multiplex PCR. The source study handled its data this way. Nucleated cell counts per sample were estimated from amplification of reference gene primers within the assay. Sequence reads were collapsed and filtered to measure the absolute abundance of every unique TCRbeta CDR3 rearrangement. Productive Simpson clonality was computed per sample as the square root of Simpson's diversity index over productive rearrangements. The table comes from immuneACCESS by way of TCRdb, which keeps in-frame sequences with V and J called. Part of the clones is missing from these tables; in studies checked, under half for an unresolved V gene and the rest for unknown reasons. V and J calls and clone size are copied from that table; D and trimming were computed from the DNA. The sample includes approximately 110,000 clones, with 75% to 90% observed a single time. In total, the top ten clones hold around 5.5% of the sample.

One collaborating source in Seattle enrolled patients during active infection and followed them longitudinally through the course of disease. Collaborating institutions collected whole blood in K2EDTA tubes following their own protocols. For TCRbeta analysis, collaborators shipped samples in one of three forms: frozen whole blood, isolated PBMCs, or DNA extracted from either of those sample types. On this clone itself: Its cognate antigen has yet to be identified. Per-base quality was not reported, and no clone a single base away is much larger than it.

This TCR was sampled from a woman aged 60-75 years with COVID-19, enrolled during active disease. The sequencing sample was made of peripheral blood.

The DNA is as follows: TGTGCCAGCAGCGCACCCGGGACTAGCGGGGGGCGGCGGGCGCAGTATTTT. Its coded protein is CASSAPGTSGGRRAQYF. Here the chain combines TRBV5-4 and TRBJ2-3, with 15 bases in between that match TRBD2. Spanning cysteine to phenylalanine, the CDR3 consists of 17 amino acids. Solely the CDR3 DNA is kept, with 51 bases framed from the first base. V is trimmed back by 4 bases and J by 10 bases, and the junction contains 13 bases that no gene match accounts for. The germline V gene (reference sequence) supplies CDR1 SGHNT and CDR2 YYREEE.